The TCR beta chain described here comes from a study of blood T cell repertoires in COVID-19. Study-level background: COVID-19 samples collected from the United States, Italy and Spain covered acute and convalescent phases. From T cells, B-cell-depleted T cells, or PBMCs came the material, which was cDNA or gDNA.

Here immunoSEQ multiplex PCR was the method, and the copy in TCRdb shows in-frame clones only, minus some. Among 430,000 or so clones listed, around nine tenths were seen once. Germline loops: CDR1 MDHEN, CDR2 SYDVKM. Deletions cut 6 bases from V and 16 bases from J, with 16 bases between. The CDR3 runs to 11 residues. Enrollees, roughly 18 to 90 years old, lived in 25 or so US areas. Cohorts were assigned according to the clinical history that participants reported. Input material: PBMCs or T cells enriched from blood (not recorded which). V gene TRBV28 combines with J gene TRBJ2-1; no firm D call. This clonotype was obtained from a woman aged 18-29 years who had been exposed to COVID-19. The CDR3 sequence is CASSDGSPYFF. The CDR3 nucleotides read TGTGCCAGCAGCGACGGGTCCCCTTATTTCTTC.